This TCR beta chain was sequenced during a study of post-analysis software for immune sequencing data. Study-wide findings and caveats: The study found significantly lower normalized Chao1 diversity in multiple sclerosis patients than in controls. The five TRBV segments detected at higher frequency in patients than in controls included TRBV5-6, TRBV5-1 and TRBV20-1. Samples from one preparation batch, clustered by F measure, grouped strongly together.

The CDR3 consists of 14 residues. Germline values: CDR1 SNHLY, CDR2 FYNNEI. V lost 7 bases and J lost 4; bases outside the gene matches: 6. TCR beta cDNA libraries included unique molecular identifiers. In TCRdb, the PCR reads were re-called with MiXCR into one record per CDR3 protein. The sample has roughly 800,000 distinct CDR3 sequences; 46% are singletons. Concerning this clonotype: Its antigen is unknown.

The chain has TRBV2 and TRBJ2-1, with 8 positions matching TRBD2. This sequence originates from a girl aged 5-17 years with multiple sclerosis. Material: blood. The CDR3 DNA follows: TGTGCCAGCACCCCGGGACTAGAATACAATGAGCAGTTCTTC. The encoded protein is CASTPGLEYNEQFF.